Included here is one TCR beta chain sequence, with context. Its specificity is not known. The junction departs from germline at one end; a sequencing error may be responsible. TCRdb analysed the PCR reads with MiXCR anew, one entry per CDR3 protein. The data hold some 320,000 distinct CDR3 sequences, with about 21% observed a single time. This sample stems from a study of molecular identifiers for immune sequencing clone quantification. General observations from the study: Detection of one spiked Jurkat cell's TCR RNA reportedly worked in 1 million or so naive cells.

Looked up from germline, CDR1 is SGHAT and CDR2 is FQNNGV. CDR3 size: 15 residues. This clonotype was sampled from a human donor in good health. Some libraries in this study had Jurkat cell RNA spiked in. The sample was naive CD8+ T cells from blood, with Jurkat cell RNA spiked in. Subset: FACS-sorted CD8+CD4-CCR7+CD45RA+ naive T cells. The chain has TRBV11-2 and TRBJ2-3; 15 bases are a match to TRBD2. The CDR3 region has the DNA TGTGCCAGCAGGTGGACTAGCGGGGGGGCAGATACGCAGTGTTTT. It is translated as CASRWTSGGADTQCF.